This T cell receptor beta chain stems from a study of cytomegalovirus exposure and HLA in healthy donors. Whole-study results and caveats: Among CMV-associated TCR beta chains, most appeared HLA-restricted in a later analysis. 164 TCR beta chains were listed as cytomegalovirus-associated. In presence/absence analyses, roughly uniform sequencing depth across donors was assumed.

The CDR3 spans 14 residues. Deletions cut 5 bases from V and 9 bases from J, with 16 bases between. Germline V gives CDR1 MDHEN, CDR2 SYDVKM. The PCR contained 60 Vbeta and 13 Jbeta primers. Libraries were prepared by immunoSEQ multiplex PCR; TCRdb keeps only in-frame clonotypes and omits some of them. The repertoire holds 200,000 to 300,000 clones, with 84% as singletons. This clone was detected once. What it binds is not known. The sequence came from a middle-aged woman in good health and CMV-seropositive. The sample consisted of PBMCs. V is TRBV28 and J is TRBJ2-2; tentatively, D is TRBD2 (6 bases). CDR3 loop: CASSPGTSQWELFF. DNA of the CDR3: TGTGCCAGCAGTCCAGGGACTTCTCAGTGGGAGCTGTTTTTT.